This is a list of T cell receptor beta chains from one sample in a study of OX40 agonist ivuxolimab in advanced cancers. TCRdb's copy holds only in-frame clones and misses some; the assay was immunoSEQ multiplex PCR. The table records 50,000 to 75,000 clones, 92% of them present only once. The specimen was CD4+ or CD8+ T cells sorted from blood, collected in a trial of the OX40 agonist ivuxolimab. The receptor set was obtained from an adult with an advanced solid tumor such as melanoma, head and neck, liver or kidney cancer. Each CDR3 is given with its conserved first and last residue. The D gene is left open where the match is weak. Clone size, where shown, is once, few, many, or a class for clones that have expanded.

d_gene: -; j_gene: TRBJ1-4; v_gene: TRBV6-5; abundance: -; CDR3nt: TGTGCCAGCCGAACTAGGCAGGGTCGGGAAAAACTGTTTTTT; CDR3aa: CASRTRQGREKLFF
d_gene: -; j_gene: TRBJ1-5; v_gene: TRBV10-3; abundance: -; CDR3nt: TGTGCCATCAGTGGAGGGGGTTCCAATCAGCCCCAGCATTTT; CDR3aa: CAISGGGSNQPQHF
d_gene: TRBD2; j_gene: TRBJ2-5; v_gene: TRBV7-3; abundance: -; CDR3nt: TGTGCCAGCAGCTTAATGGGCGGGGGAGGAACAGAGACCCAGTACTTC; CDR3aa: CASSLMGGGGTETQYF
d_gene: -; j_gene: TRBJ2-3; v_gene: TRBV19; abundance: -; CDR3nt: TGTGCCAGTAGCAAATCGGAGGTTATAGATACGCAGTATTTT; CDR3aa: CASSKSEVIDTQYF
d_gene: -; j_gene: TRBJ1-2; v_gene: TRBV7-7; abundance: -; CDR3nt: TGTGCCAGCAGCATAGTCCAGTGCCGAAAGACCTATGGCTACACCTTC; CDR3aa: CASSIVQCRKTYGYTF
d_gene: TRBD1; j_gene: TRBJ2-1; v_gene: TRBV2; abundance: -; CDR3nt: TGTGCCAGCAGTTGGGACAGGGTTGGCCATGAGCAGTTCTTC; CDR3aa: CASSWDRVGHEQFF
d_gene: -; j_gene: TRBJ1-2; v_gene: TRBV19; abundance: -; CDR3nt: TGTGCCAGTAACGAGGGAGGGGGACTCGCCCTGGTGGACACCTTC; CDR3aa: CASNEGGGLALVDTF
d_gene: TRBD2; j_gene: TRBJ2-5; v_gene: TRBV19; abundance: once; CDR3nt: TGTGCCAGTAGTATACCTAGCGGGGGGTCCAGTGAGACCCAGTACTTC; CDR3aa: CASSIPSGGSSETQYF
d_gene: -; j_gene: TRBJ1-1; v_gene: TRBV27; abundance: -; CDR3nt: TGTGCCAGCAGTTTCTCCCAGGGTTCGAACACTGAAGCTTTCTTT; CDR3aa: CASSFSQGSNTEAFF
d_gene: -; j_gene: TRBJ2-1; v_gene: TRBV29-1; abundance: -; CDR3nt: TGCAGCGTTGAACCGGCAGACTCCTACAATGAGCAGTTCTTC; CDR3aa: CSVEPADSYNEQFF
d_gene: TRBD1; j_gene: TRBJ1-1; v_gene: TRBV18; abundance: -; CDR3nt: TGTGCCAGCTCACCACCTACAGGGGGGATATTGAACACTGAAGCTTTCTTT; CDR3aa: CASSPPTGGILNTEAFF
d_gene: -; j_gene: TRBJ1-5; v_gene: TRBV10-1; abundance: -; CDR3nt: TGCGCCAGCAGTGAACATCGGGATCAGCCCCAGCATTTT; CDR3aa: CASSEHRDQPQHF
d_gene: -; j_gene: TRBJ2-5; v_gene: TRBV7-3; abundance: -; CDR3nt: TGTGCCAGCAGCAGGGGATCCCGGGAAGAGACCCAGTACTTC; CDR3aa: CASSRGSREETQYF
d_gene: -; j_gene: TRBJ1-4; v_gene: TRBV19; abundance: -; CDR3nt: TGTGCCAGCAGGAAAGGGGACACGGAGGCGAAGCTGTTTTTT; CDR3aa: CASRKGDTEAKLFF
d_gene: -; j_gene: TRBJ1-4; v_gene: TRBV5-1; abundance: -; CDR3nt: TGCGCCAGCAGCTTGGAGGGGTACGGTAATGAAAAACTGTTTTTT; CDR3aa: CASSLEGYGNEKLFF
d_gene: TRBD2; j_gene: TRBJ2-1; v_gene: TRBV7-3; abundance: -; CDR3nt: TGTGCCAGCAGCTCTACCGTACTAGCGGGGGAGTACAATGAGCAGTTCTTC; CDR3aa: CASSSTVLAGEYNEQFF
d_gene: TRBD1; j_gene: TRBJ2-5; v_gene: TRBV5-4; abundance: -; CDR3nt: TGTGCCAGCAGCTTGGCCGGGACAGGAGAGACCCAGTACTTC; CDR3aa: CASSLAGTGETQYF
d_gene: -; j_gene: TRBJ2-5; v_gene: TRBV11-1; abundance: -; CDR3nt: TGTGCCAGCAGCTTATACCAGAGCCAAGAGACCCAGTACTTC; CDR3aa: CASSLYQSQETQYF
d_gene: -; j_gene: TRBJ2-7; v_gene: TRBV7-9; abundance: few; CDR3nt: TGTGCCAGCAGCTTGGATAACGAGCAGTACTTC; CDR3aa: CASSLDNEQYF
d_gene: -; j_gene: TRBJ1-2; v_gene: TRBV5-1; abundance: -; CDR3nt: TGCGCCAGCAGCTTGGTTGGGGCAAATGGCTACACCTTC; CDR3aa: CASSLVGANGYTF
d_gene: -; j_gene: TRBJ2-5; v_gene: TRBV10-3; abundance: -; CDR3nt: TGTGCCATCAGTGAGAGGCAAGTAGAGACCCAGTACTTC; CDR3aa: CAISERQVETQYF
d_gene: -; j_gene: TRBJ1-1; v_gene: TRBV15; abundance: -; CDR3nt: TGTGCCACCAGCCGAAGCCGATGGGACACTGAAGCTTTCTTT; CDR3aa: CATSRSRWDTEAFF
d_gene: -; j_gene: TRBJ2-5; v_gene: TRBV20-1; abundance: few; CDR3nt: TGCAGTGCTAGAGGGGCAGAGACCCAGTACTTC; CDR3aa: CSARGAETQYF
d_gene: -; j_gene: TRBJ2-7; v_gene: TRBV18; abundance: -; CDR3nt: TGTGCCAGCTCACCAAATAGGGGACACGGCGAGCAGTACTTC; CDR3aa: CASSPNRGHGEQYF
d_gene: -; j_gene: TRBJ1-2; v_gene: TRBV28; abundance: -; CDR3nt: TGTGCCAGCAGCTGGGACAACTATGGCTACACCTTC; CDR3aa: CASSWDNYGYTF
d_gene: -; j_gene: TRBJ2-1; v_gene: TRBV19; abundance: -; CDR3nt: TGTGCCAGTAGTGGGCAGAGCTCCTACAATGAGCAGTTCTTC; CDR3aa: CASSGQSSYNEQFF
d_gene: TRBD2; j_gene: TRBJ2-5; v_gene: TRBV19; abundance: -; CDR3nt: TGTGCCAGTAGTCCCCGAGTTAGCGGGAGGGCCGCCGAGACCCAGTACTTC; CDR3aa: CASSPRVSGRAAETQYF
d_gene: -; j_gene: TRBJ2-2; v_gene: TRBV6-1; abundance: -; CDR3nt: TGTGCCAGCAGTGCCAGACCGGTGGCCGGGGAGCTGTTTTTT; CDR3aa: CASSARPVAGELFF
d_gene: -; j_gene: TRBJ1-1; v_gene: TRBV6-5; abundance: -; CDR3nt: TGTGCCAGCAGTTTTGGCAGGGTGAACACTGAAGCTTTCTTT; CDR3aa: CASSFGRVNTEAFF
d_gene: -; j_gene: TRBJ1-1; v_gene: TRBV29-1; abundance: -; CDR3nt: TGCAGCGTTGATAGGCACCAGAACACTGAAGCTTTCTTT; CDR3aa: CSVDRHQNTEAFF
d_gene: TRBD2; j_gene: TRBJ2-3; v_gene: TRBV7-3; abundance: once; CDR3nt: TGTGCCAGCAGCTTAACGCGGGCTAGCGGGAGCACAGATACGCAGTATTTT; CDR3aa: CASSLTRASGSTDTQYF
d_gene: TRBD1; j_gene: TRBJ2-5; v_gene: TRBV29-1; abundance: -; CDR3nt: TGCAGCGTTGAATTGGGACAGGGGCAGGCCCAGTACTTC; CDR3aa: CSVELGQGQAQYF
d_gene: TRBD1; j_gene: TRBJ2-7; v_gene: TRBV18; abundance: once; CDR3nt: TGTGCCAGCTCACTTAACGGGGGACAGGCTGCCCCCGAGCAGTACTTC; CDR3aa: CASSLNGGQAAPEQYF
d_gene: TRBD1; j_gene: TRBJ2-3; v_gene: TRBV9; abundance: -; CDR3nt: TGTGCCAGCAGCCCCCCCGGGACAGGCCTCACAGATACGCAGTATTTT; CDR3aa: CASSPPGTGLTDTQYF
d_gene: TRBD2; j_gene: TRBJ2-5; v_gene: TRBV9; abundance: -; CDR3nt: TGTGCCAGCAGCGAGCGGACTAGCGGGAGAGTCCAAGAGACCCAGTACTTC; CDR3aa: CASSERTSGRVQETQYF
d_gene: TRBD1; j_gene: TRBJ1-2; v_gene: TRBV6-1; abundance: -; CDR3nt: TGTGCCATCAACAGGGGAATAGCTAACTATGGCTACACCTTC; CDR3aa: CAINRGIANYGYTF
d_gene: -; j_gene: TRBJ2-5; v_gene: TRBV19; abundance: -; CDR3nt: TGTGCCAGTAGTAGGGGATCTCAGGAGACCCAGTACTTC; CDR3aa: CASSRGSQETQYF
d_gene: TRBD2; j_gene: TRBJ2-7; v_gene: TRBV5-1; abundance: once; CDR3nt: TGCGCCAGCAGCCCGGGACTAGCGGGAGTAGGCGAGCAGTACTTC; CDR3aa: CASSPGLAGVGEQYF
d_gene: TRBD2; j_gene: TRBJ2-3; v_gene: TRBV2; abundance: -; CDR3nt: TGTGCCAGCAGACTAGCGGGCACCCGCACAGATACGCAGTATTTT; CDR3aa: CASRLAGTRTDTQYF
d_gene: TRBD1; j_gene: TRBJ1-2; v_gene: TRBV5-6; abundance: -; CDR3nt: TGTGCCAGCAGCGGGGACAGGGTTTACTATGGCTACACCTTC; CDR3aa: CASSGDRVYYGYTF
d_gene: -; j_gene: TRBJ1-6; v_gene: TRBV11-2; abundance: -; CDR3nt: TGTGCCAGCAGCTTAGTTACGGGTAATTCACCCCTCCACTTT; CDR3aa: CASSLVTGNSPLHF
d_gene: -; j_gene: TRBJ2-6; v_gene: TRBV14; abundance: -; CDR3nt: TGTGCCAGCAGCCACCCGACAGGATCTCTCACCGGGGCCAACGTCCTGACTTTC; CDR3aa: CASSHPTGSLTGANVLTF
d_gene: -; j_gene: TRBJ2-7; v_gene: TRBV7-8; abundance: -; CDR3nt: TGTGCCAGCAGCTTAGATTACGAGCAGTACTTC; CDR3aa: CASSLDYEQYF
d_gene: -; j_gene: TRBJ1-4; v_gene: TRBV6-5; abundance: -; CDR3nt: TGTGCCAGCAGATTGACTGGTGGAGGTGAAAAACTGTTTTTT; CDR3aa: CASRLTGGGEKLFF
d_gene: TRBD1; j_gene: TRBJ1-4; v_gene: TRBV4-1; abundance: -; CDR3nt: TGCGCCAGCAGCGCGCCCGGGACAGCTTTTAATGAAAAACTGTTTTTT; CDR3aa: CASSAPGTAFNEKLFF
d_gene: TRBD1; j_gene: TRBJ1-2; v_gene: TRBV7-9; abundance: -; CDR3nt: TGTGCCAGCAGCCCGACAGGGGACCAACTCTATGGCTACACCTTC; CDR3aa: CASSPTGDQLYGYTF
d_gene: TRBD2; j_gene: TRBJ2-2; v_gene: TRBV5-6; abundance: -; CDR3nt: TGTGCCAGCAAACTAGCGGGGGGGATCGGGGAGCTGTTTTTT; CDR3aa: CASKLAGGIGELFF
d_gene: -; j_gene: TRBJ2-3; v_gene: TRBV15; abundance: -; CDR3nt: TGTGCCACCAGCAGATCGGACTTTGGCGCGCAGTATTTT; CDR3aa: CATSRSDFGAQYF
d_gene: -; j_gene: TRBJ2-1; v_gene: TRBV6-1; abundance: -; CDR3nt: TGTGCCAGCAGTGAGGACCGGACCTCCTTTATCTACAATGAGCAGTTCTTC; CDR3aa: CASSEDRTSFIYNEQFF
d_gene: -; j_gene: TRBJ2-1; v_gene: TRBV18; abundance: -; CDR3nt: TGTGCCAGCTCTCCCGACTTAGACCCAGGGGAGAGATTCTTC; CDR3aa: CASSPDLDPGERFF
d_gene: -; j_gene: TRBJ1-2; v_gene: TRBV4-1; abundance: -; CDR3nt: TGCGCCAGCAGCCAAGTATCCGGGGACTTCAACTATGGCTACACCTTC; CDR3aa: CASSQVSGDFNYGYTF
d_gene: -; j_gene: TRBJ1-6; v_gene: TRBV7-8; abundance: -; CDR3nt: TGTGCCAGCAGCTCGCGACAGGCTACAGGCTCCTATAATTCACCCCTCCACTTT; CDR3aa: CASSSRQATGSYNSPLHF
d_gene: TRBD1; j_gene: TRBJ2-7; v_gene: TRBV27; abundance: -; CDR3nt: TGTGCCAGCAGTTTATCGGGACAGGGCTCCTACGAGCAGTACTTC; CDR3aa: CASSLSGQGSYEQYF
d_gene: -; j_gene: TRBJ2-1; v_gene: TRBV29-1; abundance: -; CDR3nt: TGCAGCGTTGAGGCCGGCAATGAGCAGTTCTTC; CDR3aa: CSVEAGNEQFF